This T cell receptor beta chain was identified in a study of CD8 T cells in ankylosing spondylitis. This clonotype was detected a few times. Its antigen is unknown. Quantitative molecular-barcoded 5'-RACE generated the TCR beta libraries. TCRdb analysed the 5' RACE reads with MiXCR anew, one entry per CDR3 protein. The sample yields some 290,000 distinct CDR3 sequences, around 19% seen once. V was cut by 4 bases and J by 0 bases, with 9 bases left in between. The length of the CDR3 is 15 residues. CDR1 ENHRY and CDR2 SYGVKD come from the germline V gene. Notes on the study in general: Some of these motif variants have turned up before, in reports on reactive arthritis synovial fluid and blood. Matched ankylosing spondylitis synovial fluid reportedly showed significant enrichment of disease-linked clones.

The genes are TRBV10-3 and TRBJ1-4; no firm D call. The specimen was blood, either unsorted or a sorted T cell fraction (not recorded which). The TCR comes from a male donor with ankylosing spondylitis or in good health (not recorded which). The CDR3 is CAISATASTNEKLFF. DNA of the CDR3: TGTGCCATCAGTGCAACAGCCTCAACTAATGAAAAACTGTTTTTT.